A single sample gave rise to the 3 T cell receptor beta chains below, sequenced in a study of cytomegalovirus exposure and HLA in healthy donors. Primers: 60 Vbeta forward and 13 Jbeta reverse. Only in-frame clones appear in the TCRdb table, and some are missing; sequencing was by immunoSEQ multiplex PCR. The data contain about 93,000 clones, about two thirds of them singletons. The sample was PBMCs. Receptors originate from a boy aged 10-17 years in good health and CMV-seropositive.

This rearrangement joins TRBV7-8 to TRBJ2-3; no clear D. Per germline, CDR1 SGHVS and CDR2 FQNEAQ. There are 13 residues in the CDR3. The ends were cut back, 3 bases at V and 6 bases at J, with 10 bases in the middle. In nucleotides, the CDR3 is TGTGCCAGCAGCTTTAGTTACCCTGATACGCAGTATTTT. Translation gives CASSFSYPDTQYF.

This chain links TRBV5-5 with TRBJ2-7; D may be TRBD2 (6 bases). Germline CDR1 reads SGHKS; CDR2 reads YYEKEE (reference sequence). This CDR3 is built from 15 residues. Trimming stripped 4 bases from V and 1 base from J, with 15 bases between. CDR3 amino acids: CASSTSGTDSYEQYF. For the CDR3, the DNA is TGTGCCAGCAGCACCTCCGGGACTGATTCCTACGAGCAGTACTTC.

V is TRBV29-1 and J is TRBJ2-7; weak D call: TRBD1 (6 bases). The CDR3 covers 12 residues. The germline V gene encodes CDR1 SQVTM and CDR2 ANQGSEA. V was clipped by 3 bases and J by 5 bases, with 11 bases between them. The CDR3 region has the DNA TGCAGCGTTGATACAGGGTCCCACGAGCAGTACTTC. Protein: CSVDTGSHEQYF.